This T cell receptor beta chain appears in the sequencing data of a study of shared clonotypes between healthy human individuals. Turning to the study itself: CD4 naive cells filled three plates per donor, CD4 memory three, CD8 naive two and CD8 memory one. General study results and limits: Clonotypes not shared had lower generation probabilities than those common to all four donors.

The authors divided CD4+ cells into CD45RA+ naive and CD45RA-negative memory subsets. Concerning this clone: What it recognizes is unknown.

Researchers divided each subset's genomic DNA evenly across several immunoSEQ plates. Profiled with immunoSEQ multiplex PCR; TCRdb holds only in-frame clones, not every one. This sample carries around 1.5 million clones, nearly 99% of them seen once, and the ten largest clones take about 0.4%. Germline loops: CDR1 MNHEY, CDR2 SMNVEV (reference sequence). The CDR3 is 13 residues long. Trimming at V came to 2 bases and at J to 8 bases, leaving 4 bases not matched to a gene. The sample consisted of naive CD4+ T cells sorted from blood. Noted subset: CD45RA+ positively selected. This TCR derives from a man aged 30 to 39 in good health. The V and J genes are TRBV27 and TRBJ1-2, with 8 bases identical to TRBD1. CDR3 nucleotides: TGTGCCAGCAGTTTAGCAGGGGGCGAAGGCTACACCTTC. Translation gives CASSLAGGEGYTF.